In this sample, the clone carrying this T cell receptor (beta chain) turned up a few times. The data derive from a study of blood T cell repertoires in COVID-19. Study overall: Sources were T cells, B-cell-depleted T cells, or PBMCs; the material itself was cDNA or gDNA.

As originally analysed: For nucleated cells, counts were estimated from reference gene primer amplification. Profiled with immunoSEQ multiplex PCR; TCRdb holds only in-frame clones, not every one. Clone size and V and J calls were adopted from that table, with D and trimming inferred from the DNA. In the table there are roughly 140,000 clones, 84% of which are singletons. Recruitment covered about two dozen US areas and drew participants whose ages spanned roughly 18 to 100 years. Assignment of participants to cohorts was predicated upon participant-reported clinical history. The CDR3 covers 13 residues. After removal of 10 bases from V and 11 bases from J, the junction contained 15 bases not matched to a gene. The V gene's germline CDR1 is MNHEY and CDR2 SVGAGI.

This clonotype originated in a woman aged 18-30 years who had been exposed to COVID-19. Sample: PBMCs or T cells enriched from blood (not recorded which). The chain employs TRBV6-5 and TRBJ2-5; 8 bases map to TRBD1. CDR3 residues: CATLPGQAATQYF. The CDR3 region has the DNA TGTGCCACCCTGCCGGGACAGGCCGCGACGCAGTACTTC.